What follows describes a single T cell receptor beta chain. Its antigen is not known. Next came a second PCR, run for roughly 6 to 11 cycles, which used a sample-barcoded 5' primer along with a J-beta primer mix. Each of the samples gave a minimum of 2.5 million paired-end reads that contained CDR3. TCRdb reanalysed the 5' RACE reads using MiXCR and keeps one entry per CDR3 protein. The sample contains around 800,000 distinct CDR3 sequences, under 30% of which appear only once. The CDR3 spans 15 residues. Trimming pared 4 bases from V and 0 bases from J, leaving 10 bases between. Germline V lookup: CDR1 SNHLY, CDR2 FYNNEI. These data belong to a study of blood T cells in healthy people across ages. Study results and caveats: Significant beta diversity loss was already apparent by age about 42, declining roughly linearly.

The donors, aged about 6 to 90, were healthy Caucasians from Russia. This sample was shared with a second study, whose subject was T cells of mothers and their children. That source reports: It was related mother-child pairs that showed slightly higher overlap than unrelated pairs, without reaching significance.

V is TRBV2 and J is TRBJ1-5, with unresolved D. Material: blood. This sequence was found in a boy under 18 in good health. This CDR3 is CASSARTYSNQPQHF. CDR3 DNA: TGTGCCAGCAGTGCTCGAACCTATAGCAATCAGCCCCAGCATTTT. The whole variable domain, filled in from reference TRBV2 and TRBJ1-5, reads EPEVTQTPSHQVTQMGQEVILRCVPISNHLYFYWYRQILGQKVEFLVSFYNNEISEKSEIFDDQFSVERPDGSNFTLKIRSTKLEDSAMYFCASSARTYSNQPQHFGDGTRLSIL.